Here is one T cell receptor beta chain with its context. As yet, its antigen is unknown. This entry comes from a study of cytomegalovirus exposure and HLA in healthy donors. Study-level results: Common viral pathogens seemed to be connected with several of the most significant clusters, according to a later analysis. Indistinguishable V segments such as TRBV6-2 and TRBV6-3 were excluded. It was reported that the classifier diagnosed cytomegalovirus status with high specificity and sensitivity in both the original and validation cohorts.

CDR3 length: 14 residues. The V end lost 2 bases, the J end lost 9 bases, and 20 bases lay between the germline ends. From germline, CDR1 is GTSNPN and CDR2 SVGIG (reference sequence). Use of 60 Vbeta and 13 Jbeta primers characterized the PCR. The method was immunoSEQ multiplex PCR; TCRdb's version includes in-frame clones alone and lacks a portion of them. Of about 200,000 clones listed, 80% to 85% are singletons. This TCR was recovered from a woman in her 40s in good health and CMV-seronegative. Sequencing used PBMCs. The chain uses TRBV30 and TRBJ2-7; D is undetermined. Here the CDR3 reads CAWSPIQATNGQYF. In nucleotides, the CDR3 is TGTGCCTGGAGTCCCATCCAAGCGACCAACGGGCAGTACTTC.